This T cell receptor beta chain was sequenced for a study of T cell responses to AZD1222 COVID-19 vaccine (dated by TCRdb to the early 2020s). At the level of the whole study: A total of just over 230 trial participants underwent TCR sequencing, of whom about 200 received two doses of AZD1222 and some 26 received two doses of the MenACWY control vaccine. Trial participants were enrolled by age into subgroups of 18-55, 56-69 and 70-plus years, and 148, 28 and 57 TCR-sequenced participants, respectively, were included in these subgroups. The full study reports these points: Because no day 14 peak-response samples were available, the repertoires could be characterized only after the peak T cell response. CD4 TCRs associated with the vaccine covered the entire spike protein, and the dominant responses were in regions 160-218 and 743-854. After two AZD1222 doses, spike-specific TCR breadth and depth were significantly higher than at day 0 and than in MenACWY recipients. Participants were mostly white British and included more females than males, and it was suggested by the authors that clonal diversity may have been underestimated. Epitopes outside the regions mutated in the B.1.351 and B.1.1.7 variants were reportedly recognized by nearly half of the unique spike-specific TCRs. Conclusions about previously exposed vaccinees are limited, since just 6 or 7 AZD1222 recipients were seropositive for SARS-CoV-2 at baseline. The 56-69-year group was small, and its depth increase did not reach significance, likely because of low power.

The CDR3 regions of human TCRbeta chains were analyzed by immunosequencing. In the source study's methods: TCRs in the repertoires were matched against a reference library of SARS-CoV-2-specific TCRs that had been generated with the MIRA antigen-specificity platform. Breadth was defined as the fraction of unique TCRs that were SARS-CoV-2-associated. Depth was defined as the fraction of total T cells that were SARS-CoV-2-associated. Using the MIRA data, each spike-specific TCR was mapped to the spike region that the TCR reacts to and placed in a CD4 or CD8 class. Log10-transformed breadth and depth values were compared by one-way ANOVA with Sidak's multiple comparisons tests. TCRdb holds this immuneACCESS table with in-frame rearrangements only. Some clones are missing; in checked studies, unresolved V genes explain under half, and the rest has no known cause. That table supplies the V and J calls and clone size; D and trimming were determined from the DNA. Within this sample are tens of thousands of clones, with under 95% of them counted one time only. The leading ten clones occupy 5.2% of the sample.

Interpreted using the paper, the time point label stands for: baseline before first vaccination. Interpreted using the paper, the treatment or condition label stands for: meningococcal conjugate vaccine given as trial control. Samples from vaccinated people were obtained from the UK trials COV001 and COV002, which included a single-blind randomized controlled phase 2/3 trial of AZD1222 (ChAdOx1 nCoV-19) in healthy adults. Trial participant PBMC samples were collected at day 0 and day 28 after the second dose for TCRbeta chain sequencing. The CDR1 and CDR2 encoded by the germline V gene (reference sequence) are DFQATT and SNEGSKA. The CDR3 has 13 amino acids, counting the end cysteine and phenylalanine. Solely the CDR3 DNA is kept, with 39 bases framed from the first base. V is cut back by 3 bases and J by 3 bases, with 4 bases in the junction unmatched. Regarding this clone: No antigen is known for it. There are no base qualities to consult, and no much larger clone falls within one base.

This sequence was found in an adult in good health. The rearranged segments are TRBV20-1 and TRBJ2-7, and 8 junction bases match TRBD1. Material: peripheral blood, obtained on day 0 of MenACWY control vaccination. The CDR3 protein sequence reads: CSASAGGLYEQYF. The DNA reads as follows: TGCAGTGCTAGTGCAGGGGGCCTCTACGAGCAGTACTTC.